Detailed here is one TCR beta chain. Germline values: CDR1 MNHNS, CDR2 SASEGT. The length of the CDR3 is 18 residues. V lost 0 bases and J 0 bases, leaving 16 bases between the germline ends. Both 60 Vbeta primers and 13 Jbeta primers went into the PCR. TCRdb's table, derived via immunoSEQ multiplex PCR, lists solely in-frame clones and lacks some. The data contain approximately 290,000 clones, 75% to 85% of them singletons. This sample was taken from a study of cytomegalovirus exposure and HLA in healthy donors. V and J are TRBV6-1 and TRBJ2-3, with D tentatively TRBD2 (6 bases). The source is a girl aged 2 to 10 in good health and CMV-seronegative. Sequencing was done on a sample of PBMCs. The CDR3 DNA is TGTGCCAGCAGTGAAGCCGGGACTCCCTATTCTAGCACAGATACGCAGTATTTT. Protein: CASSEAGTPYSSTDTQYF.